A single sample is the source of the 4 T cell receptor beta chains below, sequenced in a study of OX40 agonist ivuxolimab in advanced cancers. Sequencing used immunoSEQ multiplex PCR; TCRdb keeps in-frame clones, though not all of them. This table holds tens of thousands of clones, 89% found once. The source was CD4+ or CD8+ T cells sorted from blood, collected in a trial of the OX40 agonist ivuxolimab. The receptors here all came from an adult with an advanced solid tumor such as melanoma, head and neck, liver or kidney cancer.

This clone was detected a few times. V usage is TRBV11-2 and J usage is TRBJ1-6; D call uncertain. This CDR3 comprises 16 residues. The germline V gene has CDR1 SGHAT and CDR2 FQNNGV. V was shortened by 3 bases and J by 5 bases, with 14 bases between the two germline ends. CDR3 region: CASSFSPRPNNSPLHF. The DNA for the CDR3 is TGTGCCAGCAGCTTTTCCCCACGACCAAATAATTCACCCCTCCACTTT.

The V gene is TRBV7-8, the J gene TRBJ2-7, with D perhaps matching TRBD2 (5 bases). Deletions cut 5 bases from V and 4 bases from J, with 15 bases between. CDR3 length: 14 residues. Germline V gene sequence: CDR1 SGHVS, CDR2 FQNEAQ. CDR3 sequence: CASSPRGQQYEQYF. CDR3 DNA: TGTGCCAGCAGCCCAAGAGGGCAGCAATACGAGCAGTACTTC.

This clone has just one count. The chain links TRBV29-1 to TRBJ1-2, with D tentatively TRBD1 (5 bases). The CDR3 sequence is 11 residues long. V lost 7 bases to trimming and J lost 7 bases, with 13 bases between them. CDR1 SQVTM and CDR2 ANQGSEA come from the germline V gene. In DNA form, the CDR3 reads TGCAGCGCTGACAGCACTATTGGCTACACCTTC. It specifies CSADSTIGYTF. Complete variable domain (other parts from reference TRBV29-1 and TRBJ1-2): SAVISQKPSRDICQRGTSLTIQCQVDSQVTMMFWYRQQPGQSLTLIATANQGSEATYESGFVIDKFPISRPNLTFSTLTVSNMSPEDSSIYLCSADSTIGYTFGSGTRLTVV.

The chain is built from TRBV27 and TRBJ2-7; 10 nucleotides align to TRBD2. V lost 2 bases to trimming and J lost 4 bases; unmatched junction nucleotides: 8. Germline loops: CDR1 MNHEY, CDR2 SMNVEV (reference sequence). The CDR3 has 16 amino acids. The CDR3: CASSLSGRALWYEQYF. The CDR3 DNA is TGTGCCAGCAGTTTAAGCGGGAGGGCCCTCTGGTACGAGCAGTACTTC.